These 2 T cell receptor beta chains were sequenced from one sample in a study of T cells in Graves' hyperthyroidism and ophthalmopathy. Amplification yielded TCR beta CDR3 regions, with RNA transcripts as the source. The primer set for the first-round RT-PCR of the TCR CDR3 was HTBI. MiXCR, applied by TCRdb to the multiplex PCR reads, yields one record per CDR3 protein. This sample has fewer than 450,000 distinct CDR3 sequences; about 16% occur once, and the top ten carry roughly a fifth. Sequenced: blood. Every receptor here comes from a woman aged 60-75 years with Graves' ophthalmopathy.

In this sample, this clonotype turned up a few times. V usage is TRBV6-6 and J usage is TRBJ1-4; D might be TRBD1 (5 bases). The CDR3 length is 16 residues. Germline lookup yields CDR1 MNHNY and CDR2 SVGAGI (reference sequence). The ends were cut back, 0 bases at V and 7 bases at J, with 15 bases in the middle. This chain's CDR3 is CASSYSPGGRGEKLFF. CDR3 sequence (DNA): TGTGCCAGCAGTTACTCCCCCGGAGGTAGGGGTGAAAAACTGTTTTTT.

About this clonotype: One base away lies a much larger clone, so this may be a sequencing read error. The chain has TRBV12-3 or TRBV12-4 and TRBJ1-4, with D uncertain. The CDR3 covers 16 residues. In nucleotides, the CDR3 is TGTGCCGGCAGTTCCTTAGCGGTTTCGACTAATGAAAAACTGTTTTTT. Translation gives CAGSSLAVSTNEKLFF.